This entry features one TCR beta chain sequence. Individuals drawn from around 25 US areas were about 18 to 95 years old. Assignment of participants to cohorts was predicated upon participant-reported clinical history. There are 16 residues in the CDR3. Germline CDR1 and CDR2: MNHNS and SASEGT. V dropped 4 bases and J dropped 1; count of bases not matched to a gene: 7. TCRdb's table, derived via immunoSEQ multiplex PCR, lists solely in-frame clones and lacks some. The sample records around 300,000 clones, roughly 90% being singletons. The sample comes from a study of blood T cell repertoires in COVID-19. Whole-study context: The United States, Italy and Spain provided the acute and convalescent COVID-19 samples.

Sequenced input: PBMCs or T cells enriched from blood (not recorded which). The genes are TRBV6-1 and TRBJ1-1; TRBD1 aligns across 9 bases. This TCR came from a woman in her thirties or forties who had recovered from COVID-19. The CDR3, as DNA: TGTGCCAGCAGTGGAGGACAGGGGCGACCGAACACTGAAGCTTTCTTT. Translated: CASSGGQGRPNTEAFF.